This T cell receptor beta chain emerged from a study of blood T cell repertoires in COVID-19. Overall study context: Samples came from the United States, Italy and Spain, spanning acute and convalescent COVID-19. The analysed material was cDNA or gDNA that came from T cells, B-cell-depleted T cells, or PBMCs.

How the authors handled the data: Amplified reference gene primers provided the basis for estimating nucleated cell counts. Measured with immunoSEQ multiplex PCR; TCRdb has only the in-frame clones, and not every one. That table supplies the V and J calls and clone size; D and trimming were determined from the DNA. The sample has 270,000 or so clones, roughly 85% seen once. This clone was seen only a few times. This receptor was obtained from a woman aged 18-29 years with acute or convalescent COVID-19. The material sequenced was peripheral blood.

CDR3 in DNA: TGTGCCAGCAGTTACTCCTCGGGGGGCGGTTCACCCCTCCACTTT. It is translated as CASSYSSGGGSPLHF. V usage is TRBV6-5 and J usage is TRBJ1-6, with D possibly TRBD1 on 6 matching bases. In germline, CDR1 is MNHEY, CDR2 SVGAGI. V lost 0 bases to trimming and J lost 9 bases, with 12 bases between them. CDR3 length: 15 residues.